The entry that follows covers one T cell receptor (beta chain) sequence. The approximately 20-31 mg bulk tissue piece was not sorted before simultaneous RNA and DNA extraction. Trimming stripped 5 bases from V and 6 bases from J, with 20 bases between. CDR3 length: 14 residues. The germline gives CDR1 SQVTM, CDR2 ANQGSEA. The sample originates from a study of tumor-infiltrating lymphocytes in primary liver carcinoma. TCR beta cDNA came from around 500 ng total RNA, primed with a constant-region primer. Slightly modified ARM-PCR served as the procedure for the TCR beta libraries. These libraries came from three rounds of nested multiplex PCR. Two initial PCR rounds of around 10 cycles each paired TRBV1-TRBV30 forward primers with a C-beta reverse primer. TCRdb re-called the multiplex PCR reads through MiXCR, storing one row per CDR3 protein. The table lists approximately 42,000 distinct CDR3 sequences, about 75% of them singletons.

The sequenced material came from tumor-adjacent normal liver tissue. This TCR was sampled from a woman in her twenties or thirties with primary liver carcinoma and hepatitis B virus infection. The chain combines TRBV29-1 with TRBJ2-7; D not resolved. CDR3 in DNA: TGCAGCGTTCCCCAAGGTACAGATGTTGGCGAGCAGTACTTC. This codes for CSVPQGTDVGEQYF.